Sequencing of this TCR beta chain was carried out in a study of cytomegalovirus exposure and HLA in healthy donors. Germline V gene lookup returns CDR1 MNHEY and CDR2 SMNVEV (reference sequence). V was clipped by 0 bases and J by 1 base, with 13 bases between them. This CDR3 is 16 amino acids long. PCR employed 60 Vbeta and 13 Jbeta primers. The assay was immunoSEQ multiplex PCR, and TCRdb's table has in-frame clones only and misses some. The sample lists around 110,000 clones, over 50% occurring once. Study results and caveats: Later on, an analysis showed TCR association rates differing by HLA locus, with DRB1 the most and HLA-C the fewest.

With respect to this clone: The antigen remains unidentified.

Sequenced material: PBMCs. The source of this sequence is a woman aged 40 to 50 in good health and CMV-seropositive. The chain is built from TRBV27 and TRBJ2-7, with D possibly matching TRBD1 (6 bases). As DNA, the CDR3 is TGTGCCAGCAGTTTATCGGGGGAAGGGGGTTCCTACGAGCAGTACTTC. This gives the protein CASSLSGEGGSYEQYF.